Sequencing of this T cell receptor (beta chain) was carried out in a study of blood T cell repertoires in COVID-19 (dated by TCRdb to 2018 to 2020). Study-wide context: The collaborator samples originated in the United States, Italy and Spain and spanned the acute and convalescent phases of COVID-19. The dataset comprised deeply sampled blood TCRbeta repertoires from subjects exposed to, actively infected with, or recovered from COVID-19. The material from the prospective study consisted of cDNA or gDNA derived from T cells, B-cell-depleted T cells, or PBMCs. Sample metadata almost always included a de-identified subject ID, COVID-19 status, age in years and sex. The repertoires were released in a freely available public database meant as a resource for research on the immune response to SARS-CoV-2. The samples were drawn from the first 160 participants of the ongoing ImmuneRACE study and from 950 to 1,500 subjects provided by 6 global collaborators. Where HLA class I and class II types were available, the types were taken from metadata supplied by the sample provider, not from assay-based typing.

Samples from volunteer blood donors who had recovered from COVID-19 were contributed by a second Seattle source. Collaborating institutions collected whole blood in K2EDTA tubes following their own protocols. For TCRbeta analysis, collaborator samples were shipped as frozen whole blood, as isolated PBMCs, or as DNA extracted from either sample type. With respect to this clone: Its antigen specificity is not known. No quality values exist for individual bases; no much larger clone is one base distant.

The paper's findings and limits, for the study overall: The quantity of clinical and demographic metadata differed by source and by participant and was supplied without curation.

Including the terminal cysteine and phenylalanine, the CDR3 comprises 14 residues. Left in the record is the CDR3 DNA by itself, 42 bases read in frame from the first base. V and J are truncated by 0 bases and 3 bases respectively, leaving an intervening sequence of 6 bases. CDR1 MDHEN and CDR2 SYDVKM were looked up in the germline V gene. TCRbeta CDR3 regions were amplified from genomic DNA by means of the immunoSEQ Assay, a bias-controlled multiplex PCR. In the authors' own workflow: The number of nucleated cells in each sample was estimated from the amplification of reference gene primers within the assay. Sequence reads were collapsed and filtered to measure the absolute abundance of every unique TCRbeta CDR3 rearrangement. For each sample, productive Simpson clonality was calculated as the square root of Simpson's diversity index over productive rearrangements. The immuneACCESS repertoire file appears here via TCRdb, limited to in-frame rearrangements. These files lack a portion of the clones; in checked studies, under half of the deficit traces to unresolved V genes, and the cause of the others is not known. Clone size and the V and J calls come from that table; the DNA yielded D and trimming. The sample table holds a few hundred thousand clones, of which about 91% were seen once. Jointly, the top ten make up over 6% of the sample.

The sample consisted of peripheral blood. The rearrangement joined TRBV28 to TRBJ1-5, with the D gene call left open. This sequence originates from a woman aged 30 to 39 who had recovered from COVID-19. The DNA sequence is TGTGCCAGCAGTTTATGGCAGGACAATCAGCCCCAGCATTTT. Translated, this gives CASSLWQDNQPQHF.